This TCR beta chain was obtained from a study of T-cell memory formation after mild COVID-19. As for the study in general: Largely donor-specific TCR clusters were found. Broader study findings: Contracting CD4+ clones were located mainly in CM and EM, and CD8+ clones in EMRA. In pre-infection memory, a portion of responding clones appeared, which suggested that cross-reactive memory joined.

This CDR3 is 13 amino acids long. V was pared by 7 bases and J by 4 bases, with 11 bases between. TCRdb reprocessed the 5' RACE reads with MiXCR, giving one entry per CDR3 protein. The table has 400,000 or so distinct CDR3 sequences, 20% to 25% seen once. As concerns this clonotype: No antigen is known for it.

This TCR was recovered from an adult woman who had mild COVID-19 (a few samples of this study predate the infection). Cell type and time point are not known. The source material was PBMCs or a T cell subset sorted from them (not recorded which). The chain is built from TRBV12-3 or TRBV12-4 and TRBJ1-5; unclear D gene. DNA for the CDR3: TGTGCCAGCAATCCAGGCGGAAATCAGCCCCAGCATTTT. This encodes CASNPGGNQPQHF.